These 14 T cell receptor beta chains originate from one sample sequenced in a study of beta chain features in type 1 diabetes. The investigators reverse transcribed all of the isolated RNA, so they sequenced expressed TCRB transcripts. Assay used: immunoSEQ multiplex PCR; TCRdb lists only in-frame clones, some missing. Seen here are about 240,000 clones, 25% to 30% observed once, and the top ten hold under 5%. The specimen was central memory CD4+ T cells from blood. The receptors shown here come from a man aged 25-45 years in good health.

There are a few counts of this clone. The V gene is TRBV6-1, the J gene TRBJ2-7, with 8 bases that match TRBD1. Trimming removed 4 bases from V and 3 bases from J; junction bases left unmatched: 5. Germline V gene sequence: CDR1 MNHNS, CDR2 SASEGT. The CDR3 totals 14 residues. CDR3 amino acids: CASSVRTGSYEQYF. The CDR3, as DNA: TGTGCCAGCAGTGTTCGGACAGGGAGCTACGAGCAGTACTTC.

The CDR3 sequence: CSALPRGVADTQYF. CDR3 in DNA: TGCAGCGCTCTCCCCAGGGGAGTGGCAGATACGCAGTATTTT. The V and J genes are TRBV29-1 and TRBJ2-3, with TRBD1 as a possible D gene (6 bases). V was shortened by 7 bases and J by 4 bases, with 18 bases between the two germline ends. CDR3 length: 14 amino acids. Germline lookup yields CDR1 SQVTM and CDR2 ANQGSEA.

This clone was found a few times. The chain has TRBV15 and TRBJ2-4, with 10 bases identical to TRBD1. CDR3 length: 16 amino acids. Germline trimming cut 0 bases from V and 6 bases from J; bases unmatched to any gene: 5. CDR1 LNHNV and CDR2 YYDKDF come from the germline V gene (reference sequence). The DNA of the CDR3 is TGTGCCACCAGCAGAGATAGACAGGGGGCCGGAAACATTCAGTACTTC. Translating gives CATSRDRQGAGNIQYF.

The chain combines TRBV2 with TRBJ1-1; D gene ambiguous. Trimming pared 6 bases from V and 5 bases from J, leaving 7 bases between. CDR1 and CDR2 (germline): SNHLY, FYNNEI. CDR3 size: 11 residues. The CDR3 DNA is TGTGCCAGCAGAAGGGAGACTGAAGCTTTCTTT. It translates to CASRRETEAFF.

This clone was observed a handful of times. V gene TRBV30 combines with J gene TRBJ2-7; D gene unclear. Trimming removed 0 bases from V and 6 bases from J, with 9 bases in between. The CDR3 is made up of 12 amino acids. The germline V gene encodes CDR1 GTSNPN and CDR2 SVGIG (reference sequence). The CDR3 is CAWSVGGIEQYF. CDR3 sequence (DNA): TGTGCCTGGAGTGTAGGCGGCATCGAGCAGTACTTC.

This chain joins TRBV25-1 and TRBJ2-5; D remains ambiguous. The J call is uncertain, as TRBJ2-7 better fits the DNA end. In germline, CDR1 is MGHDK, CDR2 SYGVNS. The CDR3 runs to 11 residues. CDR3 region: CASSLNYEQYF. CDR3 nucleotides: TGTGCCAGCAGTCTTAACTACGAGCAGTACTTC.

With respect to this clone: The sample contains more than one DNA sequence encoding this CDR3. The chain employs TRBV11-2 and TRBJ2-5; D not resolved. The CDR3 totals 14 residues. Trimming shortened V by 3 bases and J by 3 bases, and 11 bases separated the two germline ends. Germline V CDR1 and CDR2: SGHAT, FQNNGV. CDR3 bases: TGTGCCAGCAGCTTCGGGCAGTCTAAAGAGACCCAGTACTTC. Its protein product is CASSFGQSKETQYF. The full variable domain, completed using reference TRBV11-2 and TRBJ2-5, is EAGVAQSPRYKIIEKRQSVAFWCNPISGHATLYWYQQILGQGPKLLIQFQNNGVVDDSQLPKDRFSAERLKGVDSTLKIQPAKLEDSAVYLCASSFGQSKETQYFGPGTRLLVL.

The CDR3 sequence is CASSFRGQRGEQYF. In DNA, the CDR3 is TGTGCCAGCAGCTTCAGGGGGCAGCGAGGCGAGCAGTACTTC. The chain uses TRBV7-2 and TRBJ2-7, with 8 nucleotides matching TRBD1. After removal of 3 bases from V and 6 bases from J, the junction contained 7 bases not matched to a gene. Germline loops: CDR1 SGHTA, CDR2 FQGNSA. This CDR3 is built from 14 residues.

This sequence joins TRBV5-1 and TRBJ2-3; TRBD1 agrees at 9 bases. Germline assignment: CDR1 SGHRS and CDR2 YFSETQ. CDR3 length: 15 residues. Germline trimming cut 6 bases from V and 5 bases from J; bases unmatched to any gene: 10. The CDR3 spells CASTPLQGALDTQYF. The CDR3 region has the DNA TGCGCCAGCACCCCTCTACAGGGGGCTTTAGATACGCAGTATTTT.

This clone turned up a few times. DNA of the CDR3: TGTGCCTGGATGTGGGTGGGCACTGAAGCTTTCTTT. Translating it yields CAWMWVGTEAFF. The chain uses TRBV30 and TRBJ1-1; D is unclear. CDR3 length: 12 amino acids. Germline V gene lookup returns CDR1 GTSNPN and CDR2 SVGIG (reference sequence). With 4 bases removed from V and 4 bases from J, the gap between germline ends came to 10 bases.

The gene calls are TRBV29-1 and TRBJ1-2; possible D gene TRBD1, 5 bases. Per the germline V gene, CDR1 is SQVTM and CDR2 is ANQGSEA. V lost 2 bases to trimming and J lost 7 bases, with 11 bases between them. The CDR3 consists of 12 residues. CDR3 residues: CSVEWQGSGYTF. As DNA, the CDR3 is TGCAGCGTTGAATGGCAGGGCTCTGGCTACACCTTC.

The chain combines TRBV28 with TRBJ2-1, with D unresolved. Germline assignment: CDR1 MDHEN and CDR2 SYDVKM. The CDR3 is made up of 10 amino acids. Trimming removed 8 bases at V and 6 bases at J, with 5 bases between. CDR3 DNA: TGTGCCAGCGGGCGCAATGAGCAGTTCTTC. Translation: CASGRNEQFF.

This clone was detected a few times. The chain employs TRBV6-5 and TRBJ2-3, with TRBD1 matching 9 bases. Germline CDR1 MNHEY, CDR2 SVGAGI. Germline trimming cut 10 bases from V and 4 bases from J; bases unmatched to any gene: 6. This CDR3 is built from 13 residues. In nucleotides, the CDR3 is TGTGCCACCCGGGACAGGGCGGCAGATACGCAGTATTTT. The encoded protein is CATRDRAADTQYF.

This clone has just a few counts. The V call is TRBV28, the J call TRBJ2-7, with 10 positions matching TRBD2. In germline, CDR1 is MDHEN, CDR2 SYDVKM. V was clipped by 6 bases and J by 5 bases; unmatched bases: 4. CDR3 length: 13 amino acids. CDR3 sequence (DNA): TGTGCCAGCAGACGAGCGGGAGGGAACGAGCAGTACTTC. Its protein is CASRRAGGNEQYF.